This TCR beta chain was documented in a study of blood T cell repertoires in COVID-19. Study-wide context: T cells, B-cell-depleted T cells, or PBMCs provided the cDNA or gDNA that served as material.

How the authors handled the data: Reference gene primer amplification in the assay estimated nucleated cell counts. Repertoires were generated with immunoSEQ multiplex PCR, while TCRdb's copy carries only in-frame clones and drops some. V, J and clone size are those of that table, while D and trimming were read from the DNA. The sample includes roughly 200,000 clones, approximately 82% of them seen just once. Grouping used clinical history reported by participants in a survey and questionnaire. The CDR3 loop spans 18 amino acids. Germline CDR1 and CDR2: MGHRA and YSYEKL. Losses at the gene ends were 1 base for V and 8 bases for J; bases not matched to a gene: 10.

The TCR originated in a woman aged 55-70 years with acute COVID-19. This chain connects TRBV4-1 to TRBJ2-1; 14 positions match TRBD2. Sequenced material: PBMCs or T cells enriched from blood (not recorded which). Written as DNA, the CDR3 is TGCGCCAGCAGCCAAGGACTAGCGGGGGGGCCGGGTCGTGATGAGCAGTTCTTC. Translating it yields CASSQGLAGGPGRDEQFF.